The TCR beta chain under discussion was sequenced for a study of Graves' ophthalmopathy and Graves' hyperthyroidism. As for this clonotype: An end of the junction differs from the germline gene, which may be a read error.

This CDR3 has 13 amino acids. Germline CDR1 SGDLS, CDR2 YYNGEE. Scientists amplified the TCR beta CDR3 regions from RNA transcripts. HTBI-primed first-round RT-PCR preceded second-round multiplex PCR. TCRdb processed the multiplex PCR reads anew with MiXCR; each CDR3 protein has one entry. The table includes over a million distinct CDR3 sequences, less than 45% detected once. The sample was peripheral blood or thyroid tissue (not recorded which). This sequence was found in an adult man with Graves' hyperthyroidism. The chain recombines TRBV9 with TRBJ2-7, with D possibly matching TRBD2 (6 bases). The CDR3 DNA is TGTGCCACCAGCTTACCCGGGGGTTACGAGCAGTACTTC. Its protein product is CATSLPGGYEQYF.